Listed below are T cell receptor beta chains from one sample, sequenced in a study of blood T cell repertoires in COVID-19. Assay: immunoSEQ multiplex PCR; the TCRdb copy retains only in-frame clones and omits some. The repertoire includes some 29,000 clones, roughly three quarters of them detected once, and 35% to 55% sits in the top ten. Sequencing was carried out using peripheral blood. The receptors originated from a woman in her seventies with acute or convalescent COVID-19. Both conserved end residues are part of each CDR3. Fields, in order: D gene, clone size, J gene, CDR3 length, V gene, CDR3 protein, CDR3 DNA. D genes are given only for firm matches. Size is omitted from some rows. Given values are once, few, many or a class for expanded clones.

. . TRBJ2-7 16 TRBV6-5 CASSYSGVPSSREQYF TGTGCCAGCAGTTACTCGGGAGTACCATCGTCAAGGGAGCAGTACTTC
. . TRBJ2-2 13 TRBV6-5 CASRYANTGELFF TGTGCCAGCCGGTATGCGAACACCGGGGAGCTGTTTTTT
. . TRBJ2-7 15 TRBV28 CASTRRWGRVYEQYF TGTGCCAGCACCCGGCGGTGGGGCCGAGTTTACGAGCAGTACTTC
TRBD2 . TRBJ2-1 18 TRBV9 CASSVVAGGPSSYNEQFF TGTGCCAGCAGCGTAGTAGCGGGGGGCCCCAGCTCCTACAATGAGCAGTTCTTC
TRBD1 . TRBJ1-5 17 TRBV19 CASRLNGRGQDNQPQHF TGTGCCAGTAGGCTCAACGGGAGGGGGCAGGATAATCAGCCCCAGCATTTT
. . TRBJ1-4 15 TRBV2 CASSEPTGNSGVVIF TGTGCCAGCAGTGAACCCACGGGCAATTCGGGGGTGGTGATTTTT
. . TRBJ2-2 16 TRBV7-2 CASSLRPTGVAGELFF TGTGCCAGCAGCTTACGGCCGACAGGTGTCGCCGGGGAGCTGTTTTTT
. once TRBJ1-3 14 TRBV6-5 CASSFRGAGNTIYF TGTGCCAGCAGTTTTCGGGGGGCTGGAAACACCATATATTTT
TRBD2 . TRBJ2-3 16 TRBV30 CACTPLRGERSDTQYF TGTGCCTGTACTCCATTGCGGGGGGAAAGGTCAGATACGCAGTATTTT
TRBD1 . TRBJ1-2 17 TRBV4-2 CASSQTSGTGGGYGYTF TGTGCCAGCAGCCAAACCTCCGGGACAGGGGGCGGCTATGGCTACACCTTC
TRBD2 . TRBJ2-7 16 TRBV29-1 CSVAGTSGGVSYEQYF TGCAGCGTTGCCGGGACTAGCGGGGGGGTCTCCTACGAGCAGTACTTC
TRBD2 . TRBJ2-7 15 TRBV7-8 CASSLAGGPRDEQYF TGTGCCAGCAGCCTAGCGGGAGGGCCTAGGGACGAGCAGTACTTC
. many TRBJ1-5 12 TRBV5-1 CASSLDGQPQHF TGCGCCAGCAGCTTGGATGGCCAGCCCCAGCATTTT
TRBD1 . TRBJ1-5 14 TRBV19 CASSLSGGRQPQHF TGTGCCAGTAGTCTCTCAGGGGGGCGGCAGCCCCAGCATTTT
. . TRBJ1-5 12 TRBV7-9 CASSPGTQPQHF TGTGCCAGCAGCCCGGGAACCCAGCCCCAGCATTTT
TRBD1 . TRBJ2-1 13 TRBV5-1 CASSSGTVNEQFF TGCGCCAGCAGCTCCGGGACAGTTAATGAGCAGTTCTTC
. . TRBJ1-5 14 TRBV7-2 CASSAGSINQPQHF TGTGCCAGCAGTGCGGGGTCTATCAATCAGCCCCAGCATTTT
TRBD1 . TRBJ2-7 15 TRBV6-5 CASRTGTDGTYEQYF TGTGCCAGCAGGACCGGGACAGATGGCACCTACGAGCAGTACTTC
. once TRBJ1-1 14 TRBV7-9 CASSLVQGGTEAFF TGTGCCAGCAGCTTAGTACAGGGTGGCACTGAAGCTTTCTTT
TRBD2 . TRBJ2-7 15 TRBV7-2 CASSLGSGVSYEQYF TGTGCCAGCAGCTTAGGCAGCGGGGTCTCCTACGAGCAGTACTTC
TRBD2 . TRBJ2-5 16 TRBV18 CASSPSGIRAQETQYF TGTGCCAGCTCACCCAGCGGGATTAGGGCCCAAGAGACCCAGTACTTC
TRBD1 . TRBJ1-2 12 TRBV12-3/TRBV12-4 CASSYRGVGYTF TGTGCCAGCAGCTACAGGGGGGTAGGCTACACCTTC
TRBD2 few TRBJ2-1 16 TRBV25-1 CASSDQKSGSYNEQFF TGTGCCAGCAGTGACCAGAAGAGCGGGAGTTACAATGAGCAGTTCTTC